This T cell receptor beta chain was retrieved from a study of technical replicates of blood from several donors. The V and J ends lost 5 bases and 3 bases respectively, with 14 bases between them. There are 14 residues in the CDR3. Germline V gene sequence: CDR1 SEHNR, CDR2 FQNEAQ (reference sequence). Profiling relied on immunoSEQ multiplex PCR, and the TCRdb table lists in-frame clones only, not all of them. The table includes over 55,000 clones, around 87% detected once. The sequencing sample was made of PBMCs. The chain joins TRBV7-9 to TRBJ2-7; D perhaps matches TRBD2 (5 bases). This TCR came from a human donor in good health. Some clones in this sample may be carry-over from other donors' samples. The CDR3: CASSRTVGSYEQYF. CDR3 DNA: TGTGCCAGCAGCCGGACGGTGGGGAGCTACGAGCAGTACTTC.